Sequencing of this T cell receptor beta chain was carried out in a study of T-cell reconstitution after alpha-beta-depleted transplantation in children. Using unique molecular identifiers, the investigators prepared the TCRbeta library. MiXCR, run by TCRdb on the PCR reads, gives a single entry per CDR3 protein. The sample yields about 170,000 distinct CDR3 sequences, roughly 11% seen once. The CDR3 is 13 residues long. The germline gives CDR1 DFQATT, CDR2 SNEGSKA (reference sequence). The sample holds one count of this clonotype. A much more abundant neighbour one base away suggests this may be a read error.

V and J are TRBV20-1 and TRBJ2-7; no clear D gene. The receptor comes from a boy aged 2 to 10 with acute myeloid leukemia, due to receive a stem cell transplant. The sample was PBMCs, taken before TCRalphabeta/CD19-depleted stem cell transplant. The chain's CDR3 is CGAKVVVEYEQYF. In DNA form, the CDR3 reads TGCGGTGCTAAAGTGGTAGTTGAATACGAGCAGTACTTC.